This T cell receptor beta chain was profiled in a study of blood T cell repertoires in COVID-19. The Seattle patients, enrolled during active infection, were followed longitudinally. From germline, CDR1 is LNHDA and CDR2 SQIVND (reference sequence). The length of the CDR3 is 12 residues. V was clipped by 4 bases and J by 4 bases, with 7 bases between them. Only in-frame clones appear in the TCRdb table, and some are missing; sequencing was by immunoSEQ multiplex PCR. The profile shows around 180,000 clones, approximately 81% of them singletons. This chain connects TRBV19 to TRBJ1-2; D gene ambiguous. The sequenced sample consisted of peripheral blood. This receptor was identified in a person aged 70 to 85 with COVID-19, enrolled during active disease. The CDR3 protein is CASSKDIYGYTF. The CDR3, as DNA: TGTGCCAGTAGTAAAGACATCTATGGCTACACCTTC.